The 4 T cell receptor beta chains listed next were all sequenced from one sample in a study of cytomegalovirus exposure and HLA in healthy donors. Produced via immunoSEQ multiplex PCR; TCRdb's table is partial and in-frame only. The data show over 35,000 clones, with just under 95% seen just once and approximately 3.2% held by the top ten. The sequencing input was PBMCs. The receptors derive from a man aged 18 to 29 in good health and CMV-seronegative.

The chain joins TRBV6-1 to TRBJ2-1, with TRBD1 identical over 8 bases. The CDR3 length is 15 residues. Germline V gene lookup returns CDR1 MNHNS and CDR2 SASEGT. V lost 7 bases, J lost 2 bases, and 7 bases stayed unmatched. The CDR3: CASIMTGDAYNEQFF. For the CDR3, the DNA is TGTGCCAGCATTATGACAGGGGACGCCTACAATGAGCAGTTCTTC.

The V call is TRBV5-4, the J call TRBJ2-5, with TRBD2 matching 7 bases. V gave up 2 bases and J gave up 1 base; unmatched junction bases: 5. The CDR3 covers 15 residues. The germline CDR1 and CDR2 sequences are SGHNT and YYREEE (reference sequence). This CDR3 reads CASSLLGGPQETQYF. DNA for the CDR3: TGTGCCAGCAGCTTACTGGGAGGGCCCCAAGAGACCCAGTACTTC.

This sequence joins TRBV7-3 and TRBJ2-2, with D unresolved. In germline, CDR1 is SGHTA, CDR2 FQGTGA. Deletions cut 1 base from V and 1 base from J, with 7 bases between. This CDR3 contains 15 residues. The CDR3 region is CASSLNAMNTGELFF. The CDR3 coding sequence is TGTGCCAGCAGCTTAAACGCTATGAACACCGGGGAGCTGTTTTTT.

The V call is TRBV6-6, the J call TRBJ1-2; 9 bases agree with TRBD1. Germline values: CDR1 MNHNY, CDR2 SVGAGI (reference sequence). This CDR3 region has 12 residues. V shed 6 bases, J shed 8 bases, and the junction held 4 bases outside the gene matches. This CDR3 reads CASRRTGEGYTF. The CDR3 coding sequence is TGTGCCAGCAGACGGACAGGGGAAGGCTACACCTTC.